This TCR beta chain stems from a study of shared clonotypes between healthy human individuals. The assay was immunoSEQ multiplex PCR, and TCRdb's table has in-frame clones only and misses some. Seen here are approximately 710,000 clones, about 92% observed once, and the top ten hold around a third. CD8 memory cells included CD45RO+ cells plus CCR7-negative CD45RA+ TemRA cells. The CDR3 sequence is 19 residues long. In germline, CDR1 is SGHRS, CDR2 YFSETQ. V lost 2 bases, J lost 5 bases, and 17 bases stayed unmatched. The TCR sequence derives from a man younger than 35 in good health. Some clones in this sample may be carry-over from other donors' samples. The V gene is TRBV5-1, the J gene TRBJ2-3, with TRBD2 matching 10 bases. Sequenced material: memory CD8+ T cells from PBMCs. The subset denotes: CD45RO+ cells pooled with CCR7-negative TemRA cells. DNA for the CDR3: TGCGCCAGCAGCTTCCCTAGCGGGGGTCCTAAGGGTGCGGGAGATACGCAGTATTTT. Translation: CASSFPSGGPKGAGDTQYF.